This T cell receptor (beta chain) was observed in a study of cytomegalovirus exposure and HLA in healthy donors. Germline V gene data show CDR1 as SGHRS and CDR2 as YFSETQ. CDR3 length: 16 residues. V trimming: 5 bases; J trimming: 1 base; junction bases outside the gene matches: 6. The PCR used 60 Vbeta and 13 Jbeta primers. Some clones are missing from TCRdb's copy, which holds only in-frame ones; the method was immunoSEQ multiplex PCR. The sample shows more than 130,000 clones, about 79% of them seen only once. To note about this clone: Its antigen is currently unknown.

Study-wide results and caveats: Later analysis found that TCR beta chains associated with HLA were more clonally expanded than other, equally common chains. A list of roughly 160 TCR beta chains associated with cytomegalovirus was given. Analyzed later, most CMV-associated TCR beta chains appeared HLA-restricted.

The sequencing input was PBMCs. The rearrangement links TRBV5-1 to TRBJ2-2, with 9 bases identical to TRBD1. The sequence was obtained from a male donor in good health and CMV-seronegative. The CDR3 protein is CASRAPGQGNTGELFF. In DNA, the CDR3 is TGCGCCAGCAGGGCCCCGGGACAGGGGAACACCGGGGAGCTGTTTTTT.